This T cell receptor (beta chain) comes out of a study of blood T cell repertoires in COVID-19. Only in-frame clones appear in the TCRdb table, and some are missing; sequencing was by immunoSEQ multiplex PCR. The data contain under 300,000 clones, 65% to 90% of them seen just once; the ten biggest clones take up just under 3%. Germline loops: CDR1 MNHEY, CDR2 SVGEGT. This CDR3 is 14 amino acids long. Trimming pared 5 bases from V and 10 bases from J, leaving 15 bases between. The origin of this receptor is a woman aged 55-75 years with active or convalescent COVID-19. Sequences were obtained from peripheral blood. The J gene is TRBJ1-6, the V gene TRBV6-2 or TRBV6-3, with a possible D match to TRBD1 (5 bases). The CDR3 loop reads CASSMQGERSPLHF. CDR3 in DNA: TGTGCCAGCAGTATGCAGGGTGAGAGGTCACCCCTCCACTTT.